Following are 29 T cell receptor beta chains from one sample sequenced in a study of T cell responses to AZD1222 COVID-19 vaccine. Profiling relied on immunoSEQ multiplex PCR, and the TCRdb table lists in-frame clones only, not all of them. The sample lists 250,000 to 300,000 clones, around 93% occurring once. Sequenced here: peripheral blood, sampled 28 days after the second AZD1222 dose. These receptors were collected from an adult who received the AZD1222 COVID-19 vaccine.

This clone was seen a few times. CDR3 protein: CASSSAGVVTGELFF. The CDR3, as DNA: TGTGCCAGCAGCTCCGCGGGAGTGGTCACCGGGGAGCTGTTTTTT. V is TRBV7-2 and J is TRBJ2-2; 7 bases align to TRBD2. This CDR3 region has 15 residues. With 4 bases clipped from V and 4 bases from J, the junction kept 6 bases outside the gene matches. Germline lookup yields CDR1 SGHTA and CDR2 FQGNSA.

CDR3 nucleotide sequence: TGCGCCAGCAGCTTGGGTCCACAGGGTACGGGGTACGAGCAGTACTTC. The encoded protein is CASSLGPQGTGYEQYF. The chain has TRBV5-1 and TRBJ2-7; D is possibly TRBD1 (6 bases). The V gene's germline CDR1 is SGHRS and CDR2 YFSETQ. This CDR3 contains 16 residues. Trimming removed 0 bases at V and 4 bases at J, with 17 bases between.

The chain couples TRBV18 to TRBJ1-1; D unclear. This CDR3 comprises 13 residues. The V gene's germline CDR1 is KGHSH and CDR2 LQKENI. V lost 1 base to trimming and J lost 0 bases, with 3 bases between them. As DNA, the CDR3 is TGTGCCAGCTCACCACATGTGAACACTGAAGCTTTCTTT. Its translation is CASSPHVNTEAFF.

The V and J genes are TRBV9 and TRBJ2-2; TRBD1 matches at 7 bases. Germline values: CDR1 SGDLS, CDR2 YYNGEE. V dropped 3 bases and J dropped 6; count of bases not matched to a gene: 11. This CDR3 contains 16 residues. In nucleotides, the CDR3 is TGTGCCAGCAGCGCCCCGGGACAGCAAGCGGCCGGGGAGCTGTTTTTT. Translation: CASSAPGQQAAGELFF.

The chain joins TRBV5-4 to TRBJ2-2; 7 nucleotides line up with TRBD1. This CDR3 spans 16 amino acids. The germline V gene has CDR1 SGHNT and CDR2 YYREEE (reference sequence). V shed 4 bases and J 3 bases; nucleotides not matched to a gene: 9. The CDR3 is CASSTQTGLDTGELFF. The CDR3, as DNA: TGTGCCAGCAGCACTCAGACAGGGTTGGACACCGGGGAGCTGTTTTTT.

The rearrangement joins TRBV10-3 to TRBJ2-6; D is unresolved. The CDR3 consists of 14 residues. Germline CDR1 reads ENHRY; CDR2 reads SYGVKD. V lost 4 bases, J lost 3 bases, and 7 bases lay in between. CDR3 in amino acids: CAISGVDGANVLTF. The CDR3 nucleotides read TGTGCCATCAGTGGGGTGGATGGGGCCAACGTCCTGACTTTC.

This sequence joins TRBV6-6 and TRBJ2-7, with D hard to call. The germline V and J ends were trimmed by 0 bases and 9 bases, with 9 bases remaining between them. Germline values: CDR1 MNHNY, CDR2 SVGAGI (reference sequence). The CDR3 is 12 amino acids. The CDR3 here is CASSYSGQGQYF. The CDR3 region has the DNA TGTGCCAGCAGTTACTCAGGGCAAGGGCAGTACTTC.

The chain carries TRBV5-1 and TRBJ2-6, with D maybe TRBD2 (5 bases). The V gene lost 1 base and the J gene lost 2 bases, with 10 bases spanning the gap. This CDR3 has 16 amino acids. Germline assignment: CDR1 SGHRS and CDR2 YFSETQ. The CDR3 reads CASSLWGDPGANVLTF. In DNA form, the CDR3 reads TGCGCCAGCAGCTTGTGGGGAGATCCTGGGGCCAACGTCCTGACTTTC.

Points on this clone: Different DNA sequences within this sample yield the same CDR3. The CDR3 reads CASSLSGYGYTF. The DNA of the CDR3 is TGTGCCAGCAGTTTAAGTGGCTATGGCTACACCTTC. V usage is TRBV28 and J usage is TRBJ1-2; D unclear. This CDR3 region has 12 residues. The germline V gene has CDR1 MDHEN and CDR2 SYDVKM. V lost 2 bases to trimming and J lost 4 bases, with 5 bases between them.

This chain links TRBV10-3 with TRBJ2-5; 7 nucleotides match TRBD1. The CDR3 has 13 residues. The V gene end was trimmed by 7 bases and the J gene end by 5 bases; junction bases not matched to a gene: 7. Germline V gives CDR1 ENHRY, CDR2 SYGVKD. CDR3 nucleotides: TGTGCCATCACTGGACAGGCTGGGGAGACCCAGTACTTC. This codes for CAITGQAGETQYF.

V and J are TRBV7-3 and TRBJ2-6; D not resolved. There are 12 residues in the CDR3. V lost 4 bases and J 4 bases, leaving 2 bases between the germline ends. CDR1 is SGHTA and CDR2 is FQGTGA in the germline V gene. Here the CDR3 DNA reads TGTGCCAGCAGCTCGGGGGCCAACGTCCTGACTTTC. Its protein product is CASSSGANVLTF.

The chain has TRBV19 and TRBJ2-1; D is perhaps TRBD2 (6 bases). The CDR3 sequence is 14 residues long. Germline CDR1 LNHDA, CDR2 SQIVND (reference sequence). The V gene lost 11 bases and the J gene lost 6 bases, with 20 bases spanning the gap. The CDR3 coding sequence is TGTGCCTCGCGGTGGGGGGTATTCAGCAATGAGCAGTTCTTC. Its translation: CASRWGVFSNEQFF.

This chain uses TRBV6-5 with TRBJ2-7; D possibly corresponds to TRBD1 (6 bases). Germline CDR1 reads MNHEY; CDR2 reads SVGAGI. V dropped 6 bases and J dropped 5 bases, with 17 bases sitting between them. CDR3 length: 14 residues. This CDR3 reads CASRNPGAFNEQYF. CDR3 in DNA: TGTGCCAGCAGGAATCCAGGGGCTTTCAACGAGCAGTACTTC.

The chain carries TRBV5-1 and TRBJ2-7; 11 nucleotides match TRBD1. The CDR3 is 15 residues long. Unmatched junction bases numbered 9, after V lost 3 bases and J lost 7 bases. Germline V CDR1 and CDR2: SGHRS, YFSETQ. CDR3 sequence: CASSSLGQGAEEQYF. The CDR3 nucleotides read TGCGCCAGCAGCTCCCTAGGACAGGGGGCGGAGGAGCAGTACTTC.

CDR3 nucleotides: TGTGCCAGCAGCCAGACTAGCGGGGTGACCGGGGAGCTGTTTTTT. Its protein is CASSQTSGVTGELFF. The rearrangement links TRBV5-4 to TRBJ2-2, with 11 bases that match TRBD2. This CDR3 spans 15 amino acids. Germline V gene data show CDR1 as SGHNT and CDR2 as YYREEE (reference sequence). V was pared by 4 bases and J by 5 bases, with 4 bases of the junction left unmatched. Complete variable domain (other parts from reference TRBV5-4 and TRBJ2-2): ETGVTQSPTHLIKTRGQQVTLRCSSQSGHNTVSWYQQALGQGPQFIFQYYREEENGRGNFPPRFSGLQFPNYSSELNVNALELDDSALYLCASSQTSGVTGELFFGEGSRLTVL.

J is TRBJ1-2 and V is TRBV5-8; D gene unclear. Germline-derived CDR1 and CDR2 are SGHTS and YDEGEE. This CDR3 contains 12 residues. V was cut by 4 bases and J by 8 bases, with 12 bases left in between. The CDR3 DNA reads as TGTGCCAGCAGCGCTTGGGAGGGCGGCTACACCTTC. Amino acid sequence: CASSAWEGGYTF.

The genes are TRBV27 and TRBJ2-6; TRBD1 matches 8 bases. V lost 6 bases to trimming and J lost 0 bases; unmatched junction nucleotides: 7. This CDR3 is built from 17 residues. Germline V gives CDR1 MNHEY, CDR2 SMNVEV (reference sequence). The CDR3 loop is CASSLGQAPSGANVLTF. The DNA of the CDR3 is TGTGCCAGCAGCCTGGGACAGGCGCCCTCTGGGGCCAACGTCCTGACTTTC.

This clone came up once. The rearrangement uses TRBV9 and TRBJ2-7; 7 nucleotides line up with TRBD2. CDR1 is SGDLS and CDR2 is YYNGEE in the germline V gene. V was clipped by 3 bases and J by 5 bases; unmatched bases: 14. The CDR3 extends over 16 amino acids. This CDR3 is CASSAQPRASGDEQYF. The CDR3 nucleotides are TGTGCCAGCAGCGCCCAGCCCAGGGCGAGCGGGGACGAGCAGTACTTC. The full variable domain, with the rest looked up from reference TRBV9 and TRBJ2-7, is DSGVTQTPKHLITATGQRVTLRCSPRSGDLSVYWYQQSLDQGLQFLIQYYNGEERAKGNILERFSAQQFPDLHSELNLSSLELGDSALYFCASSAQPRASGDEQYFGPGTRLTVT.

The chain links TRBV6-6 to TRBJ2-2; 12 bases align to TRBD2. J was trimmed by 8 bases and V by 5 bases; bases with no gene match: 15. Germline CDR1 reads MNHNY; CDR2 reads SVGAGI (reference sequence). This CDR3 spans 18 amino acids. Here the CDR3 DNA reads TGTGCCAGCAGTCCACAGACTAGCGGGAGCCCCCTAGGAGGGGAGCTGTTTTTT. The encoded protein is CASSPQTSGSPLGGELFF.

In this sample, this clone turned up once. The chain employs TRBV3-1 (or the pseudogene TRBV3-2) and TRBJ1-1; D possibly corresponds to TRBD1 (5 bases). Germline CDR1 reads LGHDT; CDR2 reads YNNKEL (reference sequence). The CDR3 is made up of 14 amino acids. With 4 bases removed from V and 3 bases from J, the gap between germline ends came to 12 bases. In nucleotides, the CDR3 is TGTGCCAGCAGCCTGAAAGGGGTCGACACTGAAGCTTTCTTT. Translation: CASSLKGVDTEAFF.

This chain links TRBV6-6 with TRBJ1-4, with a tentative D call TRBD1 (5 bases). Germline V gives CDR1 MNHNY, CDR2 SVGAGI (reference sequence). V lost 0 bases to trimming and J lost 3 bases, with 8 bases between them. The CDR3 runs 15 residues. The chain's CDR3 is CASSYSGPPNEKLFF. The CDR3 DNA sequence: TGTGCCAGCAGTTACTCGGGGCCACCTAATGAAAAACTGTTTTTT.

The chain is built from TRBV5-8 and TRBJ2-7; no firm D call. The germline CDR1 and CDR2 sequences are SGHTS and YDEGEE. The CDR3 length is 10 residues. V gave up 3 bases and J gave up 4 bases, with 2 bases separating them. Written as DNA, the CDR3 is TGTGCCAGCAGCTCGTACGAGCAGTACTTC. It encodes CASSSYEQYF.

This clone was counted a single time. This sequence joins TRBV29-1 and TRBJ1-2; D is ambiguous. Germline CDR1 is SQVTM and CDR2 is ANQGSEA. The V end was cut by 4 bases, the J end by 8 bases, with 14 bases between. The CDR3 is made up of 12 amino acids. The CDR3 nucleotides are TGCAGCGTTGTACAGTCCTTAGGGGGCTACACCTTC. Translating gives CSVVQSLGGYTF.

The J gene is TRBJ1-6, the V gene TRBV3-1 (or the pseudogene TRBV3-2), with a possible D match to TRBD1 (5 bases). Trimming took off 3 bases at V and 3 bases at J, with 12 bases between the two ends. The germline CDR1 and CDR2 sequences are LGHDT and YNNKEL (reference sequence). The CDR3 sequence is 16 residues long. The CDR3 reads CASSHLQTDYNSPLHF. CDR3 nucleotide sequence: TGTGCCAGCAGCCACCTTCAGACAGACTATAATTCACCCCTCCACTTT.

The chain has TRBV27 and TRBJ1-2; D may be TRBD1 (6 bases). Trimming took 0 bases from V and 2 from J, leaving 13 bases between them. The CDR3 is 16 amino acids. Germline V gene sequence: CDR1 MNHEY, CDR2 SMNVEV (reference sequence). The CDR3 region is CASSLSFGGPNYGYTF. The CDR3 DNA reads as TGTGCCAGCAGTTTATCGTTTGGGGGGCCCAACTATGGCTACACCTTC.

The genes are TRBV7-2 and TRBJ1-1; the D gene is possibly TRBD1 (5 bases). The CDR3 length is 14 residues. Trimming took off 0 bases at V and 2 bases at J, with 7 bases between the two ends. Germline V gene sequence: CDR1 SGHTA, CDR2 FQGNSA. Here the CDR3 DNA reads TGTGCCAGCAGCTTAGCGGGGGGAAACACTGAAGCTTTCTTT. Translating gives CASSLAGGNTEAFF.

The chain's CDR3 is CASSLGDSETQYF. CDR3 DNA: TGTGCCAGCAGCTTAGGGGACTCAGAGACCCAGTACTTC. The chain combines TRBV11-2 with TRBJ2-5; a possible D gene is TRBD2 (6 bases). Trimming pared 1 base from V and 4 bases from J, leaving 7 bases between. The germline CDR1 and CDR2 sequences are SGHAT and FQNNGV. CDR3 length equals 13 residues.

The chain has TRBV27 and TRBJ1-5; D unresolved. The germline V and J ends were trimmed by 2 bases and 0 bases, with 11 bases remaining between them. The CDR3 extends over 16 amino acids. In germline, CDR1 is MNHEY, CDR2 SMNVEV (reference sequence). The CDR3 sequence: CASSLGGRYSNQPQHF. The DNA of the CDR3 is TGTGCCAGCAGTTTAGGCGGGCGATATAGCAATCAGCCCCAGCATTTT.

This CDR3 reads CASSFDTTYEQYF. DNA for the CDR3: TGCGCCAGCAGCTTTGACACCACCTACGAGCAGTACTTC. The chain combines TRBV5-1 with TRBJ2-7; D is unresolved. The germline V gene encodes CDR1 SGHRS and CDR2 YFSETQ. V lost 2 bases, J lost 2 bases, and 8 bases lay in between. There are 13 residues in the CDR3.